This note documents a single T cell receptor beta chain sequence. The target of this receptor is not known. It has no much larger one-base neighbor in the sample; base qualities were not kept. This sample was included in a study of T-cell memory formation after mild COVID-19 (dated by TCRdb to the early 2020s). At the level of the whole study: TCR sequence clusters from the two donors were found to be largely donor specific. In a couple of donors, T-cell clones that expanded and contracted after mild COVID-19 were tracked by sequencing TCRalpha and TCRbeta repertoires over time. The cohort was made up of two young adult volunteers, one female and one male, who were previously healthy.

Ficoll-Paque density gradient centrifugation was the method used to isolate PBMCs. Including cysteine and phenylalanine, the CDR3 has 15 amino acids. The DNA shown is the 45-base CDR3, in frame from base 1. V loses 2 bases at its end and J loses 5 bases; junction bases beyond the gene matches: 3. CDR1 and CDR2, per the germline V gene (reference sequence), are LGHDT and YNNKEL. Sequencing was carried out with an Illumina NovaSeq 6000. cDNA libraries for TCRalpha and TCRbeta were prepared by 5'RACE using constant-segment primers, with sample barcodes and unique molecular identifiers added. RNA was extracted from every sample with Trizol reagent. Library amplification was performed in two PCR steps, and a second sample barcode and Illumina TruSeq adapters were introduced in the second step. Libraries were sequenced on an Illumina NovaSeq with 2 x 150 bp paired-end reads. The original methods were these. Demultiplexing of reads and collapsing into UMI-guided consensus sequences were performed with migec v1.2.7. Using mixcr v2.1.11, UMI consensuses were aligned to TRA and TRB V and J templates and then assembled into clonotypes. A clonotype was counted as expanded or contracted only if both edgeR and NoisET called the change significant, with noise models trained on biological replicates. edgeR calls used a false discovery rate-adjusted p below 0.01 and a log2 fold-change threshold of 1. As an exploratory analysis of dynamics, max-normalized trajectories of the 1000 most abundant clonotypes were examined by PCA with hierarchical clustering. Each responding clone was given a CD4 or CD8 phenotype based on the CD4+ and CD8+ repertoires, which had been sequenced separately. Clones were called with MiXCR by TCRdb after fastp trimmed the public reads at Q25, and only in-frame beta chains were retained. Under each unique CDR3 protein, matching rows form one entry showing the most common genes and DNA. These V and J calls rely on TCRdb rather than the paper's analysis. This sample has around 420,000 distinct CDR3 sequences in its table, and about 24% of those were observed once. The ten largest clones take up 8.8% of the sample.

What the authors observed across the whole study: SARS-CoV-2 specificity of the second-wave clones peaking on day 37 was not confirmed. Balanced CD4/CD8 phenotypes were observed for clones contracting from day 15 to 85, whereas a bias towards CD4+ was observed for a second wave of clones expanding from day 15 to 37. Some responding clones were detected in pre-infection memory, which suggested that pre-existing cross-reactive memory T cells had joined the SARS-CoV-2 response. Contracting CD4+ clones turned up mainly in the CM and EM memory subsets, whereas EMRA was where CD8+ clones were enriched. Only a couple of mild cases were covered by the study, and larger cohorts that include severe cases with pre-infection samples were considered necessary.

This receptor was identified in an adult woman who had mild COVID-19 (a few samples of this study predate the infection). The sample titles of this study are shuffled in the database, so cell type and time point are left out; the donor was told from shared clones. Sequencing was done on a sample of PBMCs or a T cell subset sorted from them (not recorded which). The rearranged segments are TRBV3-1 and TRBJ2-5, and TRBD2 matches 12 of the central bases. CDR3 protein: CASSQQTSGGETQYF. The nucleotide sequence reads TGTGCCAGCAGCCAACAGACTAGCGGGGGCGAGACCCAGTACTTC.